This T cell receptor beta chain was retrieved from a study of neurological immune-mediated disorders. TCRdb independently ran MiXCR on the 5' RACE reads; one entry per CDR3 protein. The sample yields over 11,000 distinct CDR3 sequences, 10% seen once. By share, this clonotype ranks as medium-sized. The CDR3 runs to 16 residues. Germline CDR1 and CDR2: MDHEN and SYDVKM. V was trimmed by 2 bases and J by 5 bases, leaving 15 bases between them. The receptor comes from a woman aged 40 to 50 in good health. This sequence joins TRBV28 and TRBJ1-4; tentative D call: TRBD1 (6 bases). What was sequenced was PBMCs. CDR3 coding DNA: TGTGCCAGCAGTTTAACGCCCAGGGGCCCGAATGAAAAACTGTTTTTT. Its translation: CASSLTPRGPNEKLFF.